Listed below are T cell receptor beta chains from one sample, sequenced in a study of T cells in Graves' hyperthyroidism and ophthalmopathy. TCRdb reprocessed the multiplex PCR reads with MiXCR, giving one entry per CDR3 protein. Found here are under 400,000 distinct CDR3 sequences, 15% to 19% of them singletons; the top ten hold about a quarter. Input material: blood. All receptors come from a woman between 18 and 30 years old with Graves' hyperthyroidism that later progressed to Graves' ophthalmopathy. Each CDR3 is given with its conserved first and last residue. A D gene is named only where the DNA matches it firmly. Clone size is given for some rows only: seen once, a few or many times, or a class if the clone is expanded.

cdr3_nt: TGTGCCAGCAGCTCGGGGTCCGGGGATCCCCGCCAGTTCTTC
cdr3_aa: CASSSGSGDPRQFF
d_call: .
j_call: TRBJ2-1
clone_size: .
v_call: TRBV5-4

cdr3_nt: TGTGCCAGCAGACCCCGAGGGGGGCCTAATGAAAAACTGTTTTTT
cdr3_aa: CASRPRGGPNEKLFF
d_call: .
j_call: TRBJ1-4
clone_size: .
v_call: TRBV12-3/TRBV12-4

cdr3_nt: TGTGCCAGCTCACAGGCTCTGGGGGGGAACACTGAAGCTTTCTTT
cdr3_aa: CASSQALGGNTEAFF
d_call: .
j_call: TRBJ1-1
clone_size: many
v_call: TRBV18

cdr3_nt: TGTGCCAGCAAAAGGACTAGCGGGGCCTACGAGCAGTACTTC
cdr3_aa: CASKRTSGAYEQYF
d_call: TRBD2
j_call: TRBJ2-7
clone_size: many
v_call: TRBV12-3/TRBV12-4

cdr3_nt: TGTGCCAGCAGTTTAATTCAGGGGATGGAGCTGTTTTTT
cdr3_aa: CASSLIQGMELFF
d_call: .
j_call: TRBJ2-2
clone_size: many
v_call: TRBV12-3/TRBV12-4

cdr3_nt: TGTGCCAGCAGCTTGAAGGGGTCCGTGGGACAGTCCAATGAGCAGTTCTTC
cdr3_aa: CASSLKGSVGQSNEQFF
d_call: TRBD1
j_call: TRBJ2-1
clone_size: few
v_call: TRBV5-5

cdr3_nt: TGTGCCAGCAGCCACCTAGCGGGTCGCCCCGGGGAGCTGTTTTTT
cdr3_aa: CASSHLAGRPGELFF
d_call: TRBD2
j_call: TRBJ2-2
clone_size: many
v_call: TRBV11-2

cdr3_nt: TGCAGTGCTAGGGGGCCTACTAGCGCAAACACCGGGGAGCTGTTTTTT
cdr3_aa: CSARGPTSANTGELFF
d_call: TRBD2
j_call: TRBJ2-2
clone_size: few
v_call: TRBV20-1

cdr3_nt: TGCAGCGTTGAAGATGGCGGGGAGCTGTTTTTT
cdr3_aa: CSVEDGGELFF
d_call: .
j_call: TRBJ2-2
clone_size: few
v_call: TRBV29-1

cdr3_nt: TGTGCCAGCAGTCTGACGGTCCCCAGACTGGACAGGGATGCAGGGAATGAGCAGTTCTTC
cdr3_aa: CASSLTVPRLDRDAGNEQFF
d_call: TRBD1
j_call: TRBJ2-1
clone_size: many
v_call: TRBV27

cdr3_nt: TGCAGTGCCCTCTCGGGCTACCGCTACAATGAGCAGTTCTTC
cdr3_aa: CSALSGYRYNEQFF
d_call: .
j_call: TRBJ2-1
clone_size: many
v_call: TRBV20-1

cdr3_nt: TGTGCCAGCAGCTTAACTCGGGACTTAGCCTACGAGCAGTACTTC
cdr3_aa: CASSLTRDLAYEQYF
d_call: .
j_call: TRBJ2-7
clone_size: many
v_call: TRBV7-2

cdr3_nt: TGTGCCAGCAGTTTTCTCACGGGATCCGGGGGAGAGCAGTACTTC
cdr3_aa: CASSFLTGSGGEQYF
d_call: .
j_call: TRBJ2-7
clone_size: .
v_call: TRBV28

cdr3_nt: TGTGCCAGCACCTACAGGCCCATCGAAGTCACCGGGGAGCTGTTTTTT
cdr3_aa: CASTYRPIEVTGELFF
d_call: .
j_call: TRBJ2-2
clone_size: many
v_call: TRBV28

cdr3_nt: TGTGCCAGCAGCCAGATTAGGTTCGACAGGGGGCCCTACAATGAGCAGTTCTTC
cdr3_aa: CASSQIRFDRGPYNEQFF
d_call: TRBD1
j_call: TRBJ2-1
clone_size: .
v_call: TRBV3-1

cdr3_nt: TGCGCCAGCATCCAATCCGGGACTCCTTACAATGAGCAGTTCTTC
cdr3_aa: CASIQSGTPYNEQFF
d_call: .
j_call: TRBJ2-1
clone_size: .
v_call: TRBV5-1

cdr3_nt: TGTGCCAGTAGTACCTGGCCGGACAGGAAAGGAGAGACCCAGTACTTC
cdr3_aa: CASSTWPDRKGETQYF
d_call: TRBD1
j_call: TRBJ2-5
clone_size: few
v_call: TRBV19

cdr3_nt: TGTGCCAGCAGTTTAGCCGTAGTGACTAGCTCCCATGAGCAGTTCTTC
cdr3_aa: CASSLAVVTSSHEQFF
d_call: TRBD2
j_call: TRBJ2-1
clone_size: .
v_call: TRBV12-3/TRBV12-4

cdr3_nt: TGTGCCAGCAGTTACTTGTCCGGGACAGGGGGCACAGATACGCAGTATTTT
cdr3_aa: CASSYLSGTGGTDTQYF
d_call: TRBD1
j_call: TRBJ2-3
clone_size: few
v_call: TRBV6-5